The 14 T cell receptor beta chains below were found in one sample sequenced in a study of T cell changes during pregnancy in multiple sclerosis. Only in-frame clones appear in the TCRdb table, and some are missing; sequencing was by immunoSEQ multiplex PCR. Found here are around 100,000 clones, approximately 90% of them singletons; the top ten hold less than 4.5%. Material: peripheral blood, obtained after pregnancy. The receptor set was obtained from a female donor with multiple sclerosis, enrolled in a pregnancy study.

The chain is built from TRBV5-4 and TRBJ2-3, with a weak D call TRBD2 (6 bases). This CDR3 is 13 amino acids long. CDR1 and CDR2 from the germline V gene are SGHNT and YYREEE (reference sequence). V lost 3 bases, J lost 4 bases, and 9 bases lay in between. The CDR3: CASSSTRSDTQYF. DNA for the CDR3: TGTGCCAGCAGCTCGACTAGGTCAGATACGCAGTATTTT.

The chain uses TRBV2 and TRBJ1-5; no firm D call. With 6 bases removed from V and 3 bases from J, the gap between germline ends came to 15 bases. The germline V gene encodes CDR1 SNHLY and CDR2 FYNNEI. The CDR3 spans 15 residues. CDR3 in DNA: TGTGCCAGCAGGAGGAGCCTAGCGGACAATCAGCCCCAGCATTTT. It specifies CASRRSLADNQPQHF. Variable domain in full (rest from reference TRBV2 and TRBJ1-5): EPEVTQTPSHQVTQMGQEVILRCVPISNHLYFYWYRQILGQKVEFLVSFYNNEISEKSEIFDDQFSVERPDGSNFTLKIRSTKLEDSAMYFCASRRSLADNQPQHFGDGTRLSIL.

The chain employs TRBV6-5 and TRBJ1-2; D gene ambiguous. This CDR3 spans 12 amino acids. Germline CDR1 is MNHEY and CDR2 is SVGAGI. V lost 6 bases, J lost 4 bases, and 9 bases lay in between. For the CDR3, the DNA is TGTGCCAGCAGGGCGGAGCCCTATGGCTACACCTTC. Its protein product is CASRAEPYGYTF.

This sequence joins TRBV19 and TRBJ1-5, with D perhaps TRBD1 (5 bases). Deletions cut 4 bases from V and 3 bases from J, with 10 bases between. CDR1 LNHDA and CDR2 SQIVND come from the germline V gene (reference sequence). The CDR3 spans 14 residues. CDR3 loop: CASSTRQPNQPQHF. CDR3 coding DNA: TGTGCCAGTAGTACCAGACAGCCCAATCAGCCCCAGCATTTT. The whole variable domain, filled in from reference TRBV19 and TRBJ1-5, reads DGGITQSPKYLFRKEGQNVTLSCEQNLNHDAMYWYRQDPGQGLRLIYYSQIVNDFQKGDIAEGYSVSREKKESFPLTVTSAQKNPTAFYLCASSTRQPNQPQHFGDGTRLSIL.

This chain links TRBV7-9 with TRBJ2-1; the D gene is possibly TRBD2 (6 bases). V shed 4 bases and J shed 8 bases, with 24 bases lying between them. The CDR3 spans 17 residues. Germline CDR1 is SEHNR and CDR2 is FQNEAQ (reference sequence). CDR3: CASSSFIGGLFSDEQFF. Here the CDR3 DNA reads TGTGCCAGCAGCTCTTTTATCGGGGGTCTATTTAGCGATGAGCAGTTCTTC.

The chain's CDR3 is CASSPGQGAGGNTIYF. The CDR3 DNA reads TGCGCCAGCAGCCCCGGACAGGGGGCGGGTGGAAACACCATATATTTT. The chain couples TRBV4-1 to TRBJ1-3; 11 bases line up with TRBD1. Germline lookup yields CDR1 MGHRA and CDR2 YSYEKL. The CDR3 sequence is 16 residues long. V was clipped by 4 bases and J by 3 bases; unmatched bases: 5.

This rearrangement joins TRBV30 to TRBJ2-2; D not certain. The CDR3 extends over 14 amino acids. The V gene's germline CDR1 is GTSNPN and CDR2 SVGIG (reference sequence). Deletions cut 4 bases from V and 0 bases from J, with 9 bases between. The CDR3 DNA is TGTGCCTGGAATCTCGCAGCGAACACCGGGGAGCTGTTTTTT. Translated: CAWNLAANTGELFF. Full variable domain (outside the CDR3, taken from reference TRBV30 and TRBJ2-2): SQTIHQWPATLVQPVGSPLSLECTVEGTSNPNLYWYRQAAGRGLQLLFYSVGIGQISSEVPQNLSASRPQDRQFILSSKKLLLSDSGFYLCAWNLAANTGELFFGEGSRLTVL.

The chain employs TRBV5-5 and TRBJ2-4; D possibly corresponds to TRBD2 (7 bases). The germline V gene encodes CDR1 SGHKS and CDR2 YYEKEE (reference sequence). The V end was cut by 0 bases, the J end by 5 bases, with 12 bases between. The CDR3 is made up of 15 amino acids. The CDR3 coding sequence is TGTGCCAGCAGCTTGGCGGGGGGCAGGGAAAACATTCAGTACTTC. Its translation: CASSLAGGRENIQYF.

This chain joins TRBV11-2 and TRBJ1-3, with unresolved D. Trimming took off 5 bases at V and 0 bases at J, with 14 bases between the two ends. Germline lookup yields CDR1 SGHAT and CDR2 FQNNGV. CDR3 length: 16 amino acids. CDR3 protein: CASSLLAVASGNTIYF. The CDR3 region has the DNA TGTGCCAGCAGCCTGTTGGCTGTGGCCTCTGGAAACACCATATATTTT. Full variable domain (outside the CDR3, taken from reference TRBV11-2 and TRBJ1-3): EAGVAQSPRYKIIEKRQSVAFWCNPISGHATLYWYQQILGQGPKLLIQFQNNGVVDDSQLPKDRFSAERLKGVDSTLKIQPAKLEDSAVYLCASSLLAVASGNTIYFGEGSWLTVV.

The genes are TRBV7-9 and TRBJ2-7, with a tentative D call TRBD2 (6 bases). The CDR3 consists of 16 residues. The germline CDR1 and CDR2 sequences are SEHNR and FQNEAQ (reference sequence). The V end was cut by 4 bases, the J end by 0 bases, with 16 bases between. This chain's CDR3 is CASSSRRGLSSYEQYF. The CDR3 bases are TGTGCCAGCAGCTCGCGCCGGGGACTCAGCTCCTACGAGCAGTACTTC.

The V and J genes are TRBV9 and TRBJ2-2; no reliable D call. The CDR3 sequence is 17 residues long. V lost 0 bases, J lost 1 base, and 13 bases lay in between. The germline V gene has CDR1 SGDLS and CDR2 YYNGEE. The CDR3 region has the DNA TGTGCCAGCAGCGTAGCGCGAGCTTATAAGAACACCGGGGAGCTGTTTTTT. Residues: CASSVARAYKNTGELFF.

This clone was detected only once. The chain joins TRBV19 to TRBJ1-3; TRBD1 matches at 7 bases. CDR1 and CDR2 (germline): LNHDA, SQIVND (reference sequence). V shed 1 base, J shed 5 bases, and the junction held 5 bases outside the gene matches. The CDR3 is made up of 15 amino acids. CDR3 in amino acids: CASSIVGTARNTIYF. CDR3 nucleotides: TGTGCCAGTAGTATAGTGGGGACAGCAAGAAACACCATATATTTT.

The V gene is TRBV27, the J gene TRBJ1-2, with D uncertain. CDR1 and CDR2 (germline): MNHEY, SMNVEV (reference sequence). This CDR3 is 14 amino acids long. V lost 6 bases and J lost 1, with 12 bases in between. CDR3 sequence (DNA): TGTGCCAGCAGACTAGGAGAGAGTAACTATGGCTACACCTTC. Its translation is CASRLGESNYGYTF.

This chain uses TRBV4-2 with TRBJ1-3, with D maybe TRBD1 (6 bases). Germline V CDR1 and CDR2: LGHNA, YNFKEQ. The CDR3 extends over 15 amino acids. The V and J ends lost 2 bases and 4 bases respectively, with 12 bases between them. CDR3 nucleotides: TGTGCCAGCAGCCAATACCCAGGGGTGGGAAACACCATATATTTT. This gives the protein CASSQYPGVGNTIYF.